The 9 T cell receptor beta chains below all came from one sample that was sequenced in a study of CD8 T cells in Susac syndrome. An input of roughly 0.5 to 1 ug of RNA was subjected to reverse transcription using random hexamers. Each CDR3 protein gets one entry after TCRdb re-called the immunoSEQ multiplex PCR reads with MiXCR. The sample lists about 47,000 distinct CDR3 sequences; about 91% were seen once. Input material: CD8+ T cells from PBMCs. The receptors stem from a human donor in good health.

The CDR3 DNA sequence: TGTGCCAGCTCATCGAAGCGGACTAGCGGGAGCACAGATACGCAGTATTTT. Protein: CASSSKRTSGSTDTQYF. V gene TRBV21-1 combines with J gene TRBJ2-3; TRBD2 reflects the table's D call only, with no check against the DNA. TRBV21-1 counts as a pseudogene. The length of the CDR3 is 17 residues.

The V and J genes are TRBV7-9 and TRBJ2-1, with D possibly matching TRBD2 (5 bases). Trimming removed 4 bases from V and 4 bases from J, with 17 bases in between. Germline CDR1 is SEHNR and CDR2 is FQNEAQ (reference sequence). The CDR3 loop spans 16 amino acids. The CDR3 loop reads CASSSAPDSSYNEQFF. The CDR3 DNA reads as TGTGCCAGCAGCTCAGCGCCGGACTCAAGTTACAATGAGCAGTTCTTC.

The V gene is TRBV5-1, the J gene TRBJ1-2; D is unclear. CDR3 size: 13 residues. The V gene's germline CDR1 is SGHRS and CDR2 YFSETQ. Trimming removed 2 bases at V and 2 bases at J, with 7 bases between. CDR3 coding DNA: TGCGCCAGCAGCTTTGAAGAAAACTATGGCTACACCTTC. As protein: CASSFEENYGYTF.

The J gene is TRBJ2-3, the V gene TRBV11-2; D ambiguous. This CDR3 contains 14 residues. In germline, CDR1 is SGHAT, CDR2 FQNNGV. The germline V and J ends were trimmed by 6 bases and 1 base, with 11 bases remaining between them. For the CDR3, the DNA is TGTGCCAGCAGTCGCGCGGTCGGCACAGATACGCAGTATTTT. This gives the protein CASSRAVGTDTQYF.

This clonotype was counted a single time. V is TRBV7-9 and J is TRBJ2-1, with D hard to call. From germline, CDR1 is SEHNR and CDR2 FQNEAQ (reference sequence). Trimming removed 6 bases from V and 8 bases from J, with 17 bases in between. The CDR3 covers 14 residues. The CDR3 nucleotides read TGTGCCAGCAGACACCGGGCACGTAACGATGAGCAGTTCTTC. This translates into CASRHRARNDEQFF. The full variable domain, completed using reference TRBV7-9 and TRBJ2-1, is DTGVSQNPRHKITKRGQNVTFRCDPISEHNRLYWYRQTLGQGPEFLTYFQNEAQLEKSRLLSDRFSAERPKGSFSTLEIQRTEQGDSAMYLCASRHRARNDEQFFGPGTRLTVL.

Details on this clonotype: Its ends do not fully match the called genes, so a read error is possible. V gene TRBV6-2 or TRBV6-3 combines with J gene TRBJ1-2; no definite D call. The V gene's germline CDR1 is MNHEY and CDR2 SVGEGT. This CDR3 has 13 amino acids. The CDR3 sequence: CASSPPSPWKYHF. The CDR3 nucleotides are TGTGCCAGCAGTCCTCCCTCCCCGTGGAAATACCACTTC.

The chain links TRBV13 to TRBJ2-5, with D unresolved. V was pared by 3 bases and J by 5 bases, with 13 bases between. The germline V gene has CDR1 PRHDT and CDR2 FYEKMQ (reference sequence). The CDR3 runs 14 residues. This CDR3 is CASSFRTDWETQYF. Written as DNA, the CDR3 is TGTGCCAGCAGCTTTAGGACCGACTGGGAGACCCAGTACTTC.

The rearrangement uses TRBV29-1 and TRBJ2-1; 8 nucleotides agree with TRBD2. This CDR3 has 13 amino acids. Germline V gene lookup returns CDR1 SQVTM and CDR2 ANQGSEA. V dropped 8 bases and J dropped 6; count of bases not matched to a gene: 9. CDR3 residues: CSPWTSTSNEQFF. As DNA, the CDR3 is TGCAGCCCGTGGACTAGCACATCCAATGAGCAGTTCTTC.

The sample holds a few counts of this clonotype. The chain has TRBV7-2 and TRBJ2-7; possible D gene TRBD2, 6 bases. Trimming removed 6 bases from V and 7 bases from J, with 10 bases in between. There are 11 residues in the CDR3. Germline assignment: CDR1 SGHTA and CDR2 FQGNSA. CDR3: CASSGGGEQYF. In DNA, the CDR3 is TGTGCCAGCAGTGGCGGAGGGGAGCAGTACTTC. Combining the CDR3 with reference TRBV7-2 and TRBJ2-7 gives the whole variable domain GAGVSQSPSNKVTEKGKDVELRCDPISGHTALYWYRQSLGQGLEFLIYFQGNSAPDKSGLPSDRFSAERTGGSVSTLTIQRTQQEDSAVYLCASSGGGEQYFGPGTRLTVT.